This note documents a single TCR beta chain sequence. No antigen is known for it. Per-base quality was not reported, and no clone a single base away is much larger than it. For the CD8 naive samples, CD45RO-negative cells were positively selected for CCR7, yielding a CD45RA+CCR7+ population from which TemRA cells were excluded. Donors were healthy HIV-negative adults with no recently reported acute infections or vaccinations. All donors were Caucasian adults living in Nashville, Tennessee, USA. After blood collection by leukapheresis, PBMCs were isolated using Ficoll-Histopaque density gradient centrifugation and then cryopreserved in the vapor phase of liquid nitrogen. Analytical flow cytometry was used to check the purity and quantity of every magnetically sorted T cell population. Each sorted fraction had its genomic DNA isolated and then quantified by UV absorbance on a Nanodrop 2000c. Using the deep immunoSEQ assay, TCR CDR3 regions were amplified from genomic DNA by multiplex PCR. Extracted genomic DNA from each cell subset was distributed evenly across all wells of several immunoSEQ 96-well plates, and each plate was treated as a replicate. For sorted subsets, about 200 ng genomic DNA, equal to some 30,000 T cell genomes, was loaded into each replicate PCR. The purified libraries were quantified using a Qubit 3.0 fluorometer, sized with a Bioanalyzer 2100, and then quantified again using the KAPA Library Quantification kit. Every immunoSEQ 96-well plate was sequenced on a separate single-read 150-cycle Illumina NextSeq 550 flow cell. The authors processed their data as follows. The immunoSEQ output contained only junctional sequences without quality scores, so filtering could not match that applied to full-length reads. Sequences were annotated with PyIR, a Python wrapper for IgBLAST v1.9, using IMGT germline references to assign V/J genes and CDR3. Reads were removed for weak V/J assignments (E-value above 1e-6), missing CDR3, stop codons, out-of-frame junctions, or ambiguous translated residues. V3J clonotypes were defined by identical inferred V gene, J gene, and CDR3 amino acid sequence. Percentage overlap between repertoires was computed as shared unique clonotypes divided by the size of the smaller repertoire. Richness of each repertoire was evaluated using RTK rarefaction, the Chao1 estimator, and Recon v2.1 estimates of unobserved clonotypes. OLGA was used to compute generation probabilities for all TCRbeta clonotypes that the gDNA method yielded from a handful of donors. The immuneACCESS repertoire file appears here via TCRdb, limited to in-frame rearrangements. These files lack a portion of the clones; in checked studies, under half of the deficit traces to unresolved V genes, and the cause of the others is not known. D and trimming were read from the DNA, whereas the V and J calls and clone size are those reported in that table. This sample holds more than 2 million clones; about 93% were observed only once. The ten top clones hold about 1.6% of the sample.

This specimen belongs to a study of shared clonotypes between healthy human individuals (dated by TCRdb to about 2020). General notes on the study: A few men and a couple of women, aged 18 to 49 years, made up the cohort. For each donor, CD4 naive and CD4 memory were each run on three plates, CD8 naive on two plates, and CD8 memory on one plate. To increase sequencing depth and limit assay-specific biases, TCR repertoire library preparation and sequencing were carried out by different laboratories using diverse techniques. Between about 0.9 and 9 billion PBMCs per donor were obtained by leukapheresis. Blood TCR repertoires of roughly five healthy adults were deeply sequenced to estimate repertoire size and the extent of clonotype sharing between individuals. Points the paper makes about the study in general: Even with the large sequencing depth, rarefaction of the sorted-subset datasets indicated that sequencing was incomplete. Compared with non-shared clonotypes, clonotypes shared by all four sorted-subset donors had higher generation probabilities. Sampling was restricted to blood, and TCR repertoires in tissues likely differ from the TCR repertoires found in blood. When a few donors were compared, the shared fraction of clonotypes was about 5% for naive CD4, roughly 3.4% for naive CD8, 2.3% for memory CD4, and under 0.5% for memory CD8. The genetic and exposure-history diversity represented was limited by the small number of donors. Larger estimated clonotype richness was generally found for naive subsets than for memory subsets. Based on pairwise subsampling, the degree of clonotype sharing among donors was expected to be affected by sequencing depth.

The CDR3, cysteine through phenylalanine, is 16 amino acids long. Only the CDR3 DNA is retained, 48 bases long and in frame from the first base. Deletion took 1 base off V and 4 bases off J, with a span of 15 bases between the germline ends. The germline V gene provides CDR1 SGHDT and CDR2 YYEEEE. The source of this sequence is a man between 18 and 29 years old in good health. Some clones in this sample may be carry-over from other donors' samples. Source material: naive CD8+ T cells from PBMCs. Taken with the paper, the label for cell subset or site translates to: CD45RA+CCR7+. Rearrangement joined TRBV5-6 to TRBJ2-1; TRBD2 is a weak D gene call, 6 bases matching. The CDR3 is CASSLFSGGSYNEQFF. The nucleotides read TGTGCCAGCAGCTTGTTTTCCGGAGGGAGTTACAATGAGCAGTTCTTC. Joined to the reference TRBV5-6 and TRBJ2-1 proteins, this CDR3 gives the full variable domain: DAGVTQSPTHLIKTRGQQVTLRCSPKSGHDTVSWYQQALGQGPQFIFQYYEEEERQRGNFPDRFSGHQFPNYSSELNVNALLLGDSALYLCASSLFSGGSYNEQFFGPGTRLTVL.